This is a list of T cell receptor beta chains from one sample in a study of control samples from healthy donors and cancer patients. Libraries were prepared by immunoSEQ multiplex PCR; TCRdb keeps only in-frame clonotypes and omits some of them. The table records over 150,000 clones, around 90% of them present only once. Sequenced sample: blood. These receptors all stem from a woman between 45 and 65 years old in good health. The CDR3 runs from the conserved cysteine through the conserved F or W. Each record gives: D gene, V gene, J gene, clone size, CDR3 DNA, CDR3 protein. D genes are given only for firm matches. Expanded clones get a size class; other rows say once, few or many, or leave the size out.

-	TRBV3-1/TRBV3-2	TRBJ2-3	-	TGTGCCAGCAGCCAAGATTATGGTACGCAGTATTTT	CASSQDYGTQYF
-	TRBV9	TRBJ1-5	-	TGTGCCAGCAGCGTAGGGTCCAATCAGCCCCAGCATTTT	CASSVGSNQPQHF
-	TRBV3-1/TRBV3-2	TRBJ1-1	once	TGTGCCAGCAGCCAAGTAACCCTGAACACTGAAGCTTTCTTT	CASSQVTLNTEAFF
-	TRBV5-4	TRBJ1-4	-	TGTGCCAGCAGCTTGGGGGCTTCGGAAAAACTGTTTTTT	CASSLGASEKLFF
-	TRBV6-2/TRBV6-3	TRBJ1-1	-	TGTGCCAGCACCCCAGAGGGGAGGATTATGAACACTGAAGCTTTCTTT	CASTPEGRIMNTEAFF
-	TRBV3-1/TRBV3-2	TRBJ2-3	once	TGTGCCAGCAGCCACCCGTTTAGGAAGATCACAGATACGCAGTATTTT	CASSHPFRKITDTQYF
TRBD1	TRBV15	TRBJ2-1	-	TGTGCCACCAGCAGAGATACGGGCAGGGGGCTGAATGAGCAGTTCTTC	CATSRDTGRGLNEQFF
-	TRBV5-1	TRBJ1-1	-	TGCGCCAGCAGCTCAGTGAACACTGAAGCTTTCTTT	CASSSVNTEAFF
-	TRBV24-1	TRBJ1-1	-	TGTGCCACCAGTGACCCCTCCAACACTGAAGCTTTCTTT	CATSDPSNTEAFF
TRBD2	TRBV29-1	TRBJ2-2	-	TGCAGCGTTGAACTAGCGGTAAGAGACCGGGGAGCTGTTTTT	CSVELAVRDRGAVF
-	TRBV19	TRBJ1-5	-	TGTGCCAGTATTGGTGGGCAGCCGATTAATCAGCCCCAGCATTTT	CASIGGQPINQPQHF
TRBD2	TRBV3-1/TRBV3-2	TRBJ2-1	-	TGTGCCAGCAGCCAAGACAGCGGGGCTCCGGCCTACAATGAGCAGTTCTTC	CASSQDSGAPAYNEQFF
-	TRBV15	TRBJ2-3	-	TGTGCCACCAGCAGAGAATGGAACACCCTCACAGATACGCAGTATTTT	CATSREWNTLTDTQYF
TRBD1	TRBV28	TRBJ2-7	-	TGTGCCAGCCGGATGACAGGGGACTACGAGCAGTACTTC	CASRMTGDYEQYF
-	TRBV3-1/TRBV3-2	TRBJ2-7	-	TGTGCCAGCAGCCAAGATAACGAGCAGTACTTC	CASSQDNEQYF
-	TRBV2	TRBJ2-7	-	TGTGCCAGATGGATGAATAGCCGCCCCTACGAGCAGTACTTC	CARWMNSRPYEQYF
TRBD2	TRBV27	TRBJ2-1	-	TGTGCCAGCTCCCGGACTAGCGGGAGTTATAATGAGCAGTTCTTC	CASSRTSGSYNEQFF
TRBD1	TRBV15	TRBJ2-3	-	TGTGCCACCAGCAGCGGACAGGGGGGTTTGAGCACAGATACGCAGTATTTT	CATSSGQGGLSTDTQYF
TRBD2	TRBV9	TRBJ2-2	-	TGTGCCAGCAGCGTCGCCGGGAGGGCGAACACCGGGGAGCTGTTTTTT	CASSVAGRANTGELFF
-	TRBV6-2/TRBV6-3	TRBJ1-5	-	TGTGCCAGCAGTTATGATTACGCCTCTAGTGAAGCGGATCAGCCCCAGCATTTT	CASSYDYASSEADQPQHF
-	TRBV7-3	TRBJ1-4	-	TGTGCCAGCAGCTTGGGGGCAAGTGGGAAACTGTTTTTT	CASSLGASGKLFF